This T cell receptor (beta chain) was captured in a study of cytomegalovirus exposure and HLA in healthy donors. Findings and limits, study-wide: Among donors in an Asian-associated ancestry cluster, a later analysis reportedly found fewer N-insertions than the approximately 670-donor mean. When presence/absence was analysed, sequencing depth was taken to be roughly uniform across donors.

Worth noting for this clone: The antigen remains unidentified.

Amplification used 60 Vbeta primers and 13 Jbeta primers. Study processing details: As a later analysis found, there were roughly 80 million unique TCR beta chains, of which roughly 11 million were shared. Generated by immunoSEQ multiplex PCR, the TCRdb table keeps only in-frame clones and is missing some. Clone size and V and J calls were adopted from that table, with D and trimming inferred from the DNA. Here the sample spans about 160,000 clones, roughly 80% being singletons. The germline V gene encodes CDR1 SGHVS and CDR2 FQNEAQ. The V end was cut by 1 base, the J end by 1 base, with 10 bases between. This CDR3 has 15 amino acids.

The TCR sequence derives from a man aged 18 to 29 in good health and CMV-seropositive. Sequenced sample: PBMCs. The V and J genes are TRBV7-8 and TRBJ2-5; D remains unclear. In DNA form, the CDR3 reads TGTGCCAGCAGCTTAGTTCTTGGCAGCCAAGAGACCCAGTACTTC. This encodes CASSLVLGSQETQYF.